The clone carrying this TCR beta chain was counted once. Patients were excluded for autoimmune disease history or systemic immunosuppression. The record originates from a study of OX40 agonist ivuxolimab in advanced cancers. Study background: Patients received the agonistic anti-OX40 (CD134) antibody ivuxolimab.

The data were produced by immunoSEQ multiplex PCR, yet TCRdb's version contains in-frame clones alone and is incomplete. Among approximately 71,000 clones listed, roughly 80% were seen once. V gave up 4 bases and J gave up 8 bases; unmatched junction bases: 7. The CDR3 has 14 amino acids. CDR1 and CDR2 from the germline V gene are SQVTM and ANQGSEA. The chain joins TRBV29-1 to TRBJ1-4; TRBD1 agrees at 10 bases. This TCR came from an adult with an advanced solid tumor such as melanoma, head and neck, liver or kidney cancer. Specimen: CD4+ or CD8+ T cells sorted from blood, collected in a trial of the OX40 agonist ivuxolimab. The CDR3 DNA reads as TGCAGCGTTGCTACGACAGGGGGCGAGGAAAAACTGTTTTTT. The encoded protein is CSVATTGGEEKLFF. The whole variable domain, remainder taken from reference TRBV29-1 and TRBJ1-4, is SAVISQKPSRDICQRGTSLTIQCQVDSQVTMMFWYRQQPGQSLTLIATANQGSEATYESGFVIDKFPISRPNLTFSTLTVSNMSPEDSSIYLCSVATTGGEEKLFFGSGTQLSVL.